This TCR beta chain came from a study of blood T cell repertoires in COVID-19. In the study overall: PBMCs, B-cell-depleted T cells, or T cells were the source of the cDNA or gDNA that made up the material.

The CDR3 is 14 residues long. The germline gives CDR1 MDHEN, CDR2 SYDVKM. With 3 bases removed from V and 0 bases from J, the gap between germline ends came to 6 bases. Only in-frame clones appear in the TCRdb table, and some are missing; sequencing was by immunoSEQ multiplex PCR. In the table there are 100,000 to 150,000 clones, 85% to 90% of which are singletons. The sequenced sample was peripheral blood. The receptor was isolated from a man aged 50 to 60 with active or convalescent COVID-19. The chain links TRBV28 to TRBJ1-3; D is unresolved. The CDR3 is CASSLESSGNTIYF. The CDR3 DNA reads TGTGCCAGCAGTTTGGAGAGCTCTGGAAACACCATATATTTT.